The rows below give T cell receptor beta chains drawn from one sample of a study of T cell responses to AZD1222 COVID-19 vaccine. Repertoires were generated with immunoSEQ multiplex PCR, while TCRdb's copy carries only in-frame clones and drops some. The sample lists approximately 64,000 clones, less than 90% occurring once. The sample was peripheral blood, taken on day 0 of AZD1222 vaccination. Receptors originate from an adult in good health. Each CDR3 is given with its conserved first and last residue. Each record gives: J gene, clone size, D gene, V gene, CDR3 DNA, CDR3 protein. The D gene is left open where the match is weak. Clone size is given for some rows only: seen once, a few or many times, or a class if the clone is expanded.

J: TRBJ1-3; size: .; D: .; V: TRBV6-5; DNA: TGTGCCAGCAGCCGGCCCGGGAGCTCTGGAAACACCATATATTTT; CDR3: CASSRPGSSGNTIYF
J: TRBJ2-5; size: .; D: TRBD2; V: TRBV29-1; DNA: TGCAGCGTTGATCTAGCGGGGGCGCCGGTCGAGACCCAGTACTTC; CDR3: CSVDLAGAPVETQYF
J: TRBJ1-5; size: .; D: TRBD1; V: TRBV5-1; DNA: TGCGCCAGCAGCTTGGGTACAGGGGACCAGCCCCAGCATTTT; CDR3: CASSLGTGDQPQHF
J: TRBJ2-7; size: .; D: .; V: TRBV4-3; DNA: TGCGCCAGCAGCCAAGCCCCGGGGGACTCCTACGAGCAGTACTTC; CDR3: CASSQAPGDSYEQYF
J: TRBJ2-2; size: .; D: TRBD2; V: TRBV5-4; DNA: TGTGCCAGCAGCTTGGGTCTAGCGGCACGGGGAGGGGAGCTGTTTTTT; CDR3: CASSLGLAARGGELFF
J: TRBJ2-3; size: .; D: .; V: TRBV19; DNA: TGTGCCAGTAGTATTGGGGTCAGCCCGACAGATACGCAGTATTTT; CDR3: CASSIGVSPTDTQYF
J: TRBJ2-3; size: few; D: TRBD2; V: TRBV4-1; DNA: TGCGCCAGCAGCCCAGGACTAGCGGGGGCCACAGATACGCAGTATTTT; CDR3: CASSPGLAGATDTQYF
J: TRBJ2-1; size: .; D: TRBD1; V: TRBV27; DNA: TGTGCCAGCAGTCCCACCGCCGCAGGACAGGGTGGGCAGTTCTTC; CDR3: CASSPTAAGQGGQFF
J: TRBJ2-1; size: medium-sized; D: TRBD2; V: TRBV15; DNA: TGTGCCACCAGCGTCCAGACTAGCGGCAGTGATGAGCAGTTCTTC; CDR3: CATSVQTSGSDEQFF
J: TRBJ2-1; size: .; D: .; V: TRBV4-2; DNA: TGTGCCAGCAGCCAAGGTACTGGTAAACGGGGGAATTACAATGAGCAGTTCTTC; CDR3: CASSQGTGKRGNYNEQFF
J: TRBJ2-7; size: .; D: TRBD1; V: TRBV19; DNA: TGTGCCAGTAGTGTACGGACAGGGTTCGGCGAGCAGTACTTC; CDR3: CASSVRTGFGEQYF